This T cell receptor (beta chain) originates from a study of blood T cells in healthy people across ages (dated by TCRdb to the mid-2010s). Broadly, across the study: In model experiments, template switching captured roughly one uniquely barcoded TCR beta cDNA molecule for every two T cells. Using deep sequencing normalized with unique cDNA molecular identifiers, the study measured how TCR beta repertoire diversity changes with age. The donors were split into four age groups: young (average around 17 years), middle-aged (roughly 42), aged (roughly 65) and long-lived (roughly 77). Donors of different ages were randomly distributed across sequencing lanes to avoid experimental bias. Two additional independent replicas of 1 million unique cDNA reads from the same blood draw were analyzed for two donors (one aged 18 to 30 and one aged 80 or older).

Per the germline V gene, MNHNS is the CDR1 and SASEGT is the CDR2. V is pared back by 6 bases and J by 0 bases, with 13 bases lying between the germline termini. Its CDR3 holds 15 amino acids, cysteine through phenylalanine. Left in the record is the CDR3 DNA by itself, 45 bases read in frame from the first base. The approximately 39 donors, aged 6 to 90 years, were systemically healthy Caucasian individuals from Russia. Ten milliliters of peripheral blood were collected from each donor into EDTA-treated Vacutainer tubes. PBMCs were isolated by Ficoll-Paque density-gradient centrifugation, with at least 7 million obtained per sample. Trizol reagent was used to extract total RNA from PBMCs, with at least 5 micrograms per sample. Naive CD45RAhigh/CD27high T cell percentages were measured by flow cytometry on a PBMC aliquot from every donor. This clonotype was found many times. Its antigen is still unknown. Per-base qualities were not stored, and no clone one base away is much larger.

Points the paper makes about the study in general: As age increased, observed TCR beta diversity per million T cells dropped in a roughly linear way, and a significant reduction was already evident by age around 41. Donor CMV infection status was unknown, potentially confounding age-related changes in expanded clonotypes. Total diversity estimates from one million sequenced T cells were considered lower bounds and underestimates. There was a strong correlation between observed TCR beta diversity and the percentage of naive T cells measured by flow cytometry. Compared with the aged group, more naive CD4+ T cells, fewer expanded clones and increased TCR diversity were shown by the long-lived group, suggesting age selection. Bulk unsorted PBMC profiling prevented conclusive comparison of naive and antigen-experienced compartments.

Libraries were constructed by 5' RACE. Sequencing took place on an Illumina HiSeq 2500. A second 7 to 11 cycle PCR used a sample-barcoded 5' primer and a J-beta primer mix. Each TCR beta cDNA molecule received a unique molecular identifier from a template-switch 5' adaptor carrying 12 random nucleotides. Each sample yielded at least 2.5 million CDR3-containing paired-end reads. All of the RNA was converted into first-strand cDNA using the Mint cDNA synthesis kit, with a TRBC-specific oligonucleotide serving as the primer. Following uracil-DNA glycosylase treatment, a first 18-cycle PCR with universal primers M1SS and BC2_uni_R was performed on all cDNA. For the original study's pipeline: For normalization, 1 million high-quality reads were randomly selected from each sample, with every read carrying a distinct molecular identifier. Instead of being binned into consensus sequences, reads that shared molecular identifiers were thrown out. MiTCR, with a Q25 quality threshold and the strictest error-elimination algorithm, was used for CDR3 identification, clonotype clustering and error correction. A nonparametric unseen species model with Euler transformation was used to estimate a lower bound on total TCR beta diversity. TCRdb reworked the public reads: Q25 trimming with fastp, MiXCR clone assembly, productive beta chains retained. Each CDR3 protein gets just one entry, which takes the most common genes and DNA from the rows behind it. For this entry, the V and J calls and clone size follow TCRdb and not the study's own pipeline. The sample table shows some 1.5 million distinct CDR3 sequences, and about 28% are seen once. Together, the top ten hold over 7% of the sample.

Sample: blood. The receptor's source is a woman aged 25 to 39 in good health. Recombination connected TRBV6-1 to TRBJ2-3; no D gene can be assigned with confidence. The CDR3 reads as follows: CASSKQEASTDTQYF. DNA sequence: TGTGCCAGCAGCAAGCAAGAGGCTAGCACAGATACGCAGTATTTT.